Below are 25 T cell receptor beta chains sequenced from a single sample in a study of early T cells in non-severe SARS-CoV-2 infection. In TCRdb, the 5' RACE reads were re-called with MiXCR into one record per CDR3 protein. This sample yields over 95,000 distinct CDR3 sequences, of which approximately 15% are seen a single time; 1.3% belongs to the top ten. Source material: whole blood. The source of these receptors is an adult who was a healthcare worker with PCR-confirmed SARS-CoV-2 infection or an uninfected control (not recorded which).

CDR3 sequence reads: CASSLSILDSPLHF. In DNA form, the CDR3 reads TGTGCCAGCAGTTTATCGATCCTAGACTCACCCCTCCACTTT. The chain recombines TRBV27 with TRBJ1-6; D not certain. Trimming cost V 0 bases and J 10 bases, with 10 bases left between them. CDR3 length: 14 amino acids. Looked up from germline, CDR1 is MNHEY and CDR2 is SMNVEV (reference sequence).

This clonotype was counted only a few times. Here the CDR3 reads CASSAYHLSSYNEQFF. In DNA form, the CDR3 reads TGTGCCAGCAGTGCCTATCACCTGAGCTCCTACAATGAGCAGTTCTTC. This chain links TRBV28 with TRBJ2-1; unclear D gene. V dropped 5 bases and J dropped 0 bases, with 14 bases sitting between them. Germline V gene lookup returns CDR1 MDHEN and CDR2 SYDVKM. The CDR3 has 16 amino acids.

The CDR3 nucleotides are TGCAGCGTTGATAAGGGGGGCTCCTACAATGAGCAGTTCTTC. Translating gives CSVDKGGSYNEQFF. The chain carries TRBV29-1 and TRBJ2-1; D may be TRBD1 or TRBD2 (6 bases each). Germline-derived CDR1 and CDR2 are SQVTM and ANQGSEA. This CDR3 has 14 residues. Trimming shortened V by 3 bases and J by 0 bases, and 9 bases separated the two germline ends.

This clonotype has a handful of counts. This rearrangement joins TRBV10-3 to TRBJ2-3, with 9 bases lining up with TRBD2. In germline, CDR1 is ENHRY, CDR2 SYGVKD. With V trimmed by 6 bases and J by 4 bases, 8 bases remained unmatched. The CDR3 has 15 residues. CDR3 in DNA: TGTGCCATCAGAGGGGCGGGAGGGCCGGCAGATACGCAGTATTTT. This codes for CAIRGAGGPADTQYF.

This clonotype was counted only a few times. J is TRBJ1-5 and V is TRBV19; D is ambiguous. The V gene lost 6 bases and the J gene lost 0 bases, with 15 bases spanning the gap. The CDR3 extends over 16 amino acids. Germline CDR1 reads LNHDA; CDR2 reads SQIVND (reference sequence). The CDR3 DNA sequence: TGTGCCAGTAGCCCAAGTCAAGGGTATAGCAATCAGCCCCAGCATTTT. Translated, it gives CASSPSQGYSNQPQHF.

V is TRBV3-1 and J is TRBJ2-1; possibly TRBD2 for D (6 bases). Trimming took off 3 bases at V and 5 bases at J, with 11 bases between the two ends. The CDR3 loop spans 14 amino acids. Germline CDR1 reads LGHDT; CDR2 reads YNNKEL (reference sequence). The CDR3 coding sequence is TGTGCCAGCAGCCACGGGAGCGGACACAATGAGCAGTTCTTC. As protein: CASSHGSGHNEQFF.

The V call is TRBV7-9, the J call TRBJ2-2, with D unresolved. This CDR3 is built from 14 residues. The V and J ends lost 1 base and 4 bases respectively, with 7 bases between them. Germline V gene sequence: CDR1 SEHNR, CDR2 FQNEAQ (reference sequence). CDR3 sequence reads: CASSLVGGTGELFF. The CDR3 DNA reads TGTGCCAGCAGCTTAGTAGGCGGCACCGGGGAGCTGTTTTTT. The entire variable domain, with the rest obtained from reference TRBV7-9 and TRBJ2-2, is as follows: DTGVSQNPRHKITKRGQNVTFRCDPISEHNRLYWYRQTLGQGPEFLTYFQNEAQLEKSRLLSDRFSAERPKGSFSTLEIQRTEQGDSAMYLCASSLVGGTGELFFGEGSRLTVL.

This clonotype was seen ten or more times. The gene calls are TRBV6-2 or TRBV6-3 and TRBJ2-1; 10 bases align to TRBD1. V trimming: 5 bases; J trimming: 4 bases; junction bases outside the gene matches: 5. Germline V CDR1 and CDR2: MNHEY, SVGEGT. The CDR3 extends over 15 amino acids. CDR3 bases: TGTGCCAGCAGTCCCGGGACAGGGGATTACAATGAGCAGTTCTTC. As protein: CASSPGTGDYNEQFF.

This clonotype was picked up a small number of times. V and J are TRBV25-1 and TRBJ1-4; TRBD1 matches at 10 bases. This CDR3 contains 16 residues. Germline-derived CDR1 and CDR2 are MGHDK and SYGVNS. The ends lost 1 base at V and 5 bases at J; junction bases unmatched: 4. The CDR3 here is CASSELQTGGNEKLFF. In nucleotides, the CDR3 is TGTGCCAGCAGTGAATTGCAGACAGGGGGCAATGAAAAACTGTTTTTT.

The sample holds many counts of this clonotype. The chain combines TRBV19 with TRBJ2-4; possible D gene TRBD2, 6 bases. This CDR3 has 15 amino acids. V shed 7 bases and J shed 0 bases, with 13 bases lying between them. Germline V lookup: CDR1 LNHDA, CDR2 SQIVND (reference sequence). CDR3 coding DNA: TGTGCCAGTACTCCCACCGGGAGAGCCAAAAACATTCAGTACTTC. It encodes CASTPTGRAKNIQYF.

This clonotype came up many times. The chain has TRBV7-9 and TRBJ1-4, with 7 bases matching TRBD1. V trimming: 5 bases; J trimming: 5 bases; junction bases outside the gene matches: 5. Germline lookup yields CDR1 SEHNR and CDR2 FQNEAQ (reference sequence). This CDR3 comprises 14 residues. CDR3 amino acids: CASSQTGMNEKLFF. Written as DNA, the CDR3 is TGTGCCAGCAGCCAGACAGGGATGAATGAAAAACTGTTTTTT. The variable domain in full, completed from reference TRBV7-9 and TRBJ1-4, reads DTGVSQNPRHKITKRGQNVTFRCDPISEHNRLYWYRQTLGQGPEFLTYFQNEAQLEKSRLLSDRFSAERPKGSFSTLEIQRTEQGDSAMYLCASSQTGMNEKLFFGSGTQLSVL.

The sample holds a few counts of this clonotype. The rearrangement joins TRBV11-2 to TRBJ2-7; D is uncertain. CDR3 size: 13 residues. Germline CDR1 is SGHAT and CDR2 is FQNNGV. The V end lost 8 bases, the J end lost 3 bases, and 14 bases lay between the germline ends. The CDR3 sequence is CASATGYLYEQYF. DNA for the CDR3: TGTGCCAGCGCGACGGGTTACCTCTACGAGCAGTACTTC.

Only a few counts were recorded for this clonotype. The chain couples TRBV7-2 to TRBJ2-4; D ambiguous. This CDR3 region has 14 residues. Germline CDR1 reads SGHTA; CDR2 reads FQGNSA. The V gene lost 0 bases and the J gene lost 4 bases, with 7 bases spanning the gap. In nucleotides, the CDR3 is TGTGCCAGCAGCTTAGCGGGCCAGAAAAACATTCAGTACTTC. This sequence encodes CASSLAGQKNIQYF. Full variable domain (remainder filled in from reference TRBV7-2 and TRBJ2-4): GAGVSQSPSNKVTEKGKDVELRCDPISGHTALYWYRQSLGQGLEFLIYFQGNSAPDKSGLPSDRFSAERTGGSVSTLTIQRTQQEDSAVYLCASSLAGQKNIQYFGAGTRLSVL.

This clonotype was seen a handful of times. The chain uses TRBV2 and TRBJ2-1, with 9 bases aligning to TRBD2. Germline CDR1 SNHLY, CDR2 FYNNEI. V lost 8 bases and J lost 7; bases outside the gene matches: 12. This CDR3 comprises 15 residues. Here the CDR3 DNA reads TGTGCCAGCTGCCGAGGGGCTAGCGGGGTGAATGAGCAGTTCTTC. It translates to CASCRGASGVNEQFF.

The CDR3 loop is CASTEREGTYNSPLHF. The CDR3 DNA reads as TGTGCCAGCACAGAGAGGGAAGGGACCTATAATTCACCCCTCCACTTT. This rearrangement joins TRBV12-3 or TRBV12-4 to TRBJ1-6; D is undetermined. This CDR3 contains 16 residues. V lost 7 bases and J lost 2, with 15 bases in between.

This clonotype was picked up many times. V and J are TRBV6-2 or TRBV6-3 and TRBJ1-5, with D possibly being TRBD1 (5 bases). The CDR3 sequence is 15 residues long. V lost 7 bases to trimming and J lost 4 bases, with 17 bases between them. Germline V gene lookup returns CDR1 MNHEY and CDR2 SVGEGT. Written as DNA, the CDR3 is TGTGCCAGCACCGGCATGGGGGAGGGTAATCAGCCCCAGCATTTT. The encoded protein is CASTGMGEGNQPQHF.

This clonotype was counted ten times or more. The chain combines TRBV3-1 with TRBJ2-5; tentatively, D is TRBD2 (5 bases). In germline, CDR1 is LGHDT, CDR2 YNNKEL (reference sequence). The CDR3 consists of 18 residues. Trimming stripped 1 base from V and 5 bases from J, with 23 bases between. The CDR3 DNA follows: TGTGCCAGCAGCCAAGTAAATTTGAGTAAGAGCGGCGGGGAGACCCAGTACTTC. Its protein product is CASSQVNLSKSGGETQYF.

This rearrangement joins TRBV28 to TRBJ1-6; maybe TRBD1 (5 bases). The V end was cut by 2 bases, the J end by 5 bases, with 10 bases between. This CDR3 region has 15 residues. The germline V gene has CDR1 MDHEN and CDR2 SYDVKM. CDR3 amino acids: CASSLVSGDNSPLHF. CDR3 in DNA: TGTGCCAGCAGTTTAGTTTCGGGGGATAATTCACCCCTCCACTTT.

This clonotype came up a few times. The J gene is TRBJ2-3, the V gene TRBV30, with TRBD2 identical over 11 bases. V trimming: 2 bases; J trimming: 2 bases; junction bases outside the gene matches: 3. The CDR3 covers 15 residues. Germline V lookup: CDR1 GTSNPN, CDR2 SVGIG (reference sequence). CDR3 amino acids: CAWSLTSGDTDTQYF. CDR3 coding DNA: TGTGCCTGGAGTTTGACTAGCGGGGACACAGATACGCAGTATTTT.

This chain connects TRBV4-1 to TRBJ1-1, with D possibly TRBD1 on 5 matching bases. Trimming took 4 bases from V and 7 from J, leaving 13 bases between them. Germline assignment: CDR1 MGHRA and CDR2 YSYEKL. This CDR3 comprises 13 residues. CDR3 nucleotides: TGCGCCAGCAGCCGAGACATAGGACATGAAGCTTTCTTT. Translating it yields CASSRDIGHEAFF.

The chain joins TRBV7-8 to TRBJ2-7; possible D gene TRBD2, 6 bases. Germline CDR1 and CDR2: SGHVS and FQNEAQ. The CDR3 runs to 14 residues. Between the trimmed V and J ends, which lost 5 bases and 3 bases, there was a span of 14 bases. CDR3: CASSGRGSLYEQYF. The CDR3 DNA follows: TGTGCCAGCAGCGGGCGGGGTAGCCTCTACGAGCAGTACTTC.

The J gene is TRBJ1-5, the V gene TRBV20-1; D is uncertain. Trimming shortened V by 0 bases and J by 0 bases, and 6 bases separated the two germline ends. This CDR3 comprises 14 residues. Germline V CDR1 and CDR2: DFQATT, SNEGSKA (reference sequence). CDR3 sequence: CSARETPSNQPQHF. In nucleotides, the CDR3 is TGCAGTGCTAGAGAAACCCCTAGCAATCAGCCCCAGCATTTT.

This clonotype has just a few counts. V gene TRBV27 combines with J gene TRBJ2-7, with 8 bases aligning to TRBD1. CDR1 is MNHEY, CDR2 SMNVEV, per germline (reference sequence). This CDR3 spans 14 amino acids. The ends lost 5 bases at V and 4 bases at J; junction bases unmatched: 7. The CDR3 here is CASSLTGGRYEQYF. DNA of the CDR3: TGTGCCAGCAGTCTAACAGGGGGGAGATACGAGCAGTACTTC.

The chain joins TRBV7-9 to TRBJ1-2; D is ambiguous. Trimming took 1 base from V and 0 from J, leaving 12 bases between them. This CDR3 comprises 16 residues. Germline values: CDR1 SEHNR, CDR2 FQNEAQ (reference sequence). In DNA, the CDR3 is TGTGCCAGCAGCTTAGGATCGGCGGACCCTAACTATGGCTACACCTTC. This codes for CASSLGSADPNYGYTF.

The rearrangement joins TRBV5-1 to TRBJ2-1; 11 bases agree with TRBD2. After removal of 0 bases from V and 4 bases from J, the junction contained 3 bases not matched to a gene. Germline loops: CDR1 SGHRS, CDR2 YFSETQ. The CDR3 length is 16 residues. The chain's CDR3 is CASSLASSGGYNEQFF. CDR3 nucleotides: TGCGCCAGCAGCTTGGCCTCTAGCGGGGGGTACAATGAGCAGTTCTTC. The full variable domain, its missing parts supplied by reference TRBV5-1 and TRBJ2-1, is KAGVTQTPRYLIKTRGQQVTLSCSPISGHRSVSWYQQTPGQGLQFLFEYFSETQRNKGNFPGRFSGRQFSNSRSEMNVSTLELGDSALYLCASSLASSGGYNEQFFGPGTRLTVL.